The rows below give T cell receptor beta chains drawn from one sample of a study of blood T cell repertoires in COVID-19. Data came from immunoSEQ multiplex PCR; TCRdb stores just in-frame clones and leaves some out. This sample has some 390,000 clones; just under 90% occur once, and the top ten carry 1.7%. Sequencing input: PBMCs or T cells enriched from blood (not recorded which). The receptors stem from a woman in her 30s who had recovered from COVID-19. CDR3s include the opening cysteine and the closing phenylalanine or tryptophan. A D gene is named only where the DNA matches it firmly. Size tells how often a clone was seen (once, few, many) or the class of an expanded clone, and some rows leave it out.

CDR3aa	CDR3nt	v_gene	len	j_gene	d_gene	abundance
CSVVYGGAWAGELFF	TGCAGCGTTGTTTACGGGGGGGCCTGGGCCGGGGAGCTGTTTTTT	TRBV29-1	15	TRBJ2-2	TRBD2	-
CASTRGPNYNEQFF	TGTGCCAGCACCCGAGGTCCAAACTACAATGAGCAGTTCTTC	TRBV2	14	TRBJ2-1	-	-
CATSQGARDFTDTQYF	TGTGCCACCAGTCAAGGGGCGCGGGACTTCACAGATACGCAGTATTTT	TRBV24-1	16	TRBJ2-3	-	-
CATSDLTDQPQHF	TGTGCCACCAGTGATTTAACGGATCAGCCCCAGCATTTT	TRBV24-1	13	TRBJ1-5	-	-
CASSQGTTSPYGYTF	TGTGCCAGCAGCCAAGGAACTACCTCGCCGTATGGCTACACCTTC	TRBV3-1/TRBV3-2	15	TRBJ1-2	-	-
CASSLLPFQSYEQYF	TGTGCCAGCAGTTTACTCCCCTTCCAGTCCTACGAGCAGTACTTC	TRBV28	15	TRBJ2-7	-	-
CASSVWTGSSYNSPLHF	TGTGCCAGCAGTGTGTGGACAGGTTCCTCCTATAATTCACCCCTCCACTTT	TRBV25-1	17	TRBJ1-6	TRBD1	once
CASSLDFPQGTRYGYTF	TGTGCCAGCAGCTTAGATTTTCCCCAGGGAACCCGGTATGGCTACACCTTC	TRBV11-2	17	TRBJ1-2	-	-
CASGPGGYTF	TGTGCCAGCGGCCCGGGGGGCTACACCTTC	TRBV21-1	10	TRBJ1-2	-	-
CASSLGTAWDTIYF	TGTGCCAGCAGCTTAGGGACAGCTTGGGACACCATATATTTT	TRBV7-2	14	TRBJ1-3	-	-
CASSPRGGGADGYTF	TGTGCCAGCAGCCCCCGAGGGGGGGGCGCTGATGGCTACACCTTC	TRBV5-4	15	TRBJ1-2	-	-
CASNTLAGKNYGYTF	TGTGCCAGTAATACCCTTGCGGGGAAAAACTATGGCTACACCTTC	TRBV19	15	TRBJ1-2	-	-
CASSAQGQNNSPLHF	TGTGCCAGCAGCGCCCAGGGACAGAATAATTCACCCCTCCACTTT	TRBV7-3	15	TRBJ1-6	TRBD1	-
CASSAASFANTGELFF	TGCGCCAGCAGCGCAGCGTCGTTCGCGAACACCGGGGAGCTGTTTTTT	TRBV5-1	16	TRBJ2-2	-	few
CASSLAIRTGVMNTEAFF	TGTGCCAGCAGCTTAGCCATTAGGACTGGGGTAATGAACACTGAAGCTTTCTTT	TRBV13	18	TRBJ1-1	-	-
CAWSGTRVEGYTF	TGTGCCTGGAGTGGGACCAGGGTAGAGGGCTACACCTTC	TRBV30	13	TRBJ1-2	-	-
CASSPGTRANYGYTF	TGCGCCAGCAGTCCCGGGACTCGAGCTAACTATGGCTACACCTTC	TRBV23-1	15	TRBJ1-2	-	-
CASSPRTGNSNQPQHF	TGTGCCAGTAGTCCGCGGACAGGAAATAGCAATCAGCCCCAGCATTTT	TRBV19	16	TRBJ1-5	TRBD1	-
CASSGTGVVFGADTQYF	TGTGCCAGCAGTGGGACAGGGGTGGTCTTTGGGGCAGATACGCAGTATTTT	TRBV28	17	TRBJ2-3	TRBD1	-
CATSRTGPTDTQYF	TGTGCCACCAGCAGGACAGGACCCACAGATACGCAGTATTTT	TRBV15	14	TRBJ2-3	-	-
CASSIAGRAEGSPLHF	TGTGCCAGTAGTATAGCTGGCAGGGCCGAAGGTTCACCCCTCCACTTT	TRBV19	16	TRBJ1-6	-	-
CASSLNPSGRETDTQYF	TGTGCCAGCAGCCTCAACCCTAGCGGGAGGGAAACAGATACGCAGTATTTT	TRBV7-3	17	TRBJ2-3	TRBD2	-
CSFDRQETQYF	TGCAGCTTCGACAGACAAGAGACCCAGTACTTC	TRBV29-1	11	TRBJ2-5	-	-
CASSYPPRETQYF	TGTGCCAGCAGTTACCCGCCGAGGGAGACCCAGTACTTC	TRBV6-5	13	TRBJ2-5	-	-
CASSMQVFADTYF	TGTGCCAGTAGTATGCAGGTCTTCGCAGATACGTACTTC	TRBV19	13	TRBJ2-7	-	-
CASSRLHRDRVVGNTIYF	TGCGCCAGCAGCAGACTCCACCGGGACAGGGTAGTTGGAAACACCATATATTTT	TRBV5-1	18	TRBJ1-3	TRBD1	-
CASSLGTGLVAFF	TGTGCCAGCAGCTTAGGAACGGGACTGGTAGCTTTCTTT	TRBV7-9	13	TRBJ1-1	-	-
CASRAGSGRSHEQYF	TGTGCCAGCAGGGCAGGCAGCGGGAGGTCGCACGAGCAGTACTTC	TRBV2	15	TRBJ2-7	TRBD2	once
CASSLTSGYEQYF	TGTGCCAGCAGTTTAACTAGTGGCTACGAGCAGTACTTC	TRBV27	13	TRBJ2-7	-	few
CASKLSGSAFF	TGTGCCAGCAAGCTTTCCGGGTCGGCTTTCTTT	TRBV2	11	TRBJ1-1	-	-
CASRRSSAGHQPQHF	TGTGCCAGCAGACGCAGTTCGGCGGGGCATCAGCCCCAGCATTTT	TRBV6-5	15	TRBJ1-5	-	-
CASSPLAGTNNEQFF	TGTGCCAGTAGTCCACTAGCGGGTACCAACAATGAGCAGTTCTTC	TRBV19	15	TRBJ2-1	TRBD2	-
CASSFTGLGTTDGGEQFF	TGTGCCAGCAGTTTTACGGGGTTAGGGACAACAGACGGCGGTGAGCAGTTCTTC	TRBV28	18	TRBJ2-1	-	-
CASSYRTGAGNTIYF	TGTGCCAGCAGTTACCGGACAGGGGCTGGAAACACCATATATTTT	TRBV6-5	15	TRBJ1-3	TRBD1	once
CASSLAGTGNQPQHF	TGTGCCAGCAGCTTAGCCGGGACAGGCAATCAGCCCCAGCATTTT	TRBV7-8	15	TRBJ1-5	TRBD1	many
CASRRDRRTYEQYF	TGTGCCAGCAGGCGGGACAGGCGTACCTACGAGCAGTACTTC	TRBV7-2	14	TRBJ2-7	TRBD1	-